This T cell receptor (beta chain) appears in the sequencing data of a study of blood T cell repertoires in COVID-19. There are 16 residues in the CDR3. Losses at the gene ends were 2 bases for V and 5 bases for J; bases not matched to a gene: 12. Germline values: CDR1 SGHRS, CDR2 YFSETQ. The data were produced by immunoSEQ multiplex PCR, yet TCRdb's version contains in-frame clones alone and is incomplete. The sample lists tens of thousands of clones, roughly nine tenths occurring once. Source material: peripheral blood. The source of this sequence is a woman aged 50 to 60 with COVID-19, enrolled during active disease. This chain joins TRBV5-1 and TRBJ2-5; 7 bases map to TRBD1. The CDR3 nucleotides are TGCGCCAGCAGCTTAAGGGGGCCGGGATTCAGTGAGACCCAGTACTTC. Amino acids: CASSLRGPGFSETQYF.